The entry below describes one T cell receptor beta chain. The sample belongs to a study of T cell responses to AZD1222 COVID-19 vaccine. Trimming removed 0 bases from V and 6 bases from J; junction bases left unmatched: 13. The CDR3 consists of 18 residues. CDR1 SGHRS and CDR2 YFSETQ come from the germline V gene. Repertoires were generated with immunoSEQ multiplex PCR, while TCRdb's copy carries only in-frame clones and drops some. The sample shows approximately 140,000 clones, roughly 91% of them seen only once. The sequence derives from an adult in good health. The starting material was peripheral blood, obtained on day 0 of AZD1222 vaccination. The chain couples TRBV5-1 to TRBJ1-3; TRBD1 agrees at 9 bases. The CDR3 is CASSLAAPDRGSKNTIYF. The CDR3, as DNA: TGCGCCAGCAGCTTGGCGGCGCCGGACAGGGGATCGAAAAACACCATATATTTT.